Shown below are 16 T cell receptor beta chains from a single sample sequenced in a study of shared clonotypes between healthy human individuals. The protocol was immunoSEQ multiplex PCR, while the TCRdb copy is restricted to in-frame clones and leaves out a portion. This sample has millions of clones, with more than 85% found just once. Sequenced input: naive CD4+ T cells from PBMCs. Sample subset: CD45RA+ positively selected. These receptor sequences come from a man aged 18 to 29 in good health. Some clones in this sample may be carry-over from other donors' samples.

The CDR3: CASSLGAGAGGYTF. As DNA, the CDR3 is TGTGCCAGCAGCTTGGGTGCGGGGGCGGGTGGCTACACCTTC. V usage is TRBV5-6 and J usage is TRBJ1-2; D possibly corresponds to TRBD1 (6 bases). The CDR3 is 14 residues long. The V end lost 0 bases, the J end lost 7 bases, and 13 bases lay between the germline ends. The germline CDR1 and CDR2 sequences are SGHDT and YYEEEE.

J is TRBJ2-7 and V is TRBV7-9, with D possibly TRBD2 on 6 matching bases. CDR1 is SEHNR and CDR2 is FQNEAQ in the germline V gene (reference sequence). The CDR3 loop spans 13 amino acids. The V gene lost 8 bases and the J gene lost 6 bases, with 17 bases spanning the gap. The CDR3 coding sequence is TGTGCCAGCTCCACGGGACTTGCCGTCGAGCAGTACTTC. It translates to CASSTGLAVEQYF.

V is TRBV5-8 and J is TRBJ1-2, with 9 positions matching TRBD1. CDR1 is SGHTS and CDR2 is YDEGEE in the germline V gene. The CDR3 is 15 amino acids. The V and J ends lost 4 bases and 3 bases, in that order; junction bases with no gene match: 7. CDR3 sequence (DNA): TGTGCCAGCAGCGTCCTACAGGGGGCTGACTATGGCTACACCTTC. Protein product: CASSVLQGADYGYTF. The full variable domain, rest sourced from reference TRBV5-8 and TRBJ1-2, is EAGVTQSPTHLIKTRGQQATLRCSPISGHTSVYWYQQALGLGLQFLLWYDEGEERNRGNFPPRFSGRQFPNYSSELNVNALELEDSALYLCASSVLQGADYGYTFGSGTRLTVV.

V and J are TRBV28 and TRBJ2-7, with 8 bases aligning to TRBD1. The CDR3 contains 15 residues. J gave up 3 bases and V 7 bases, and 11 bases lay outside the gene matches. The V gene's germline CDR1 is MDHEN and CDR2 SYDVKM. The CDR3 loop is CASIKGGTGFYEQYF. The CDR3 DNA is TGTGCCAGCATCAAGGGTGGGACAGGCTTCTACGAGCAGTACTTC.

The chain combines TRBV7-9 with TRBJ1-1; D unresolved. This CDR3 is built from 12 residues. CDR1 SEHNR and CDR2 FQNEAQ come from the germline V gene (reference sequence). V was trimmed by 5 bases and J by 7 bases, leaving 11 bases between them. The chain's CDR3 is CASSIEPGEAFF. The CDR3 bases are TGTGCCAGCAGCATTGAACCCGGTGAAGCTTTCTTT.

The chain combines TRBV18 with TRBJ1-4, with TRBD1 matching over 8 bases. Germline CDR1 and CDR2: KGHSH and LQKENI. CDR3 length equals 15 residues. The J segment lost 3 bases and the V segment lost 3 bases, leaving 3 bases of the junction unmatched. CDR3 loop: CASSPDRGSNEKLFF. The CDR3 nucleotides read TGTGCCAGCTCACCCGACAGGGGATCTAATGAAAAACTGTTTTTT.

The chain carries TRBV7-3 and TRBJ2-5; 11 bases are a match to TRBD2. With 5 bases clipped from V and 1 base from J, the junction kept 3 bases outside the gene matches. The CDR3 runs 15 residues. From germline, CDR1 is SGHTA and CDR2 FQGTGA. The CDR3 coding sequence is TGTGCCAGCAGCGTAGCGGGAGGGGTCCAAGAGACCCAGTACTTC. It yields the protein CASSVAGGVQETQYF. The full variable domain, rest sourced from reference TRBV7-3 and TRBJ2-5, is GAGVSQTPSNKVTEKGKYVELRCDPISGHTALYWYRQSLGQGPEFLIYFQGTGAADDSGLPNDRFFAVRPEGSVSTLKIQRTERGDSAVYLCASSVAGGVQETQYFGPGTRLLVL.

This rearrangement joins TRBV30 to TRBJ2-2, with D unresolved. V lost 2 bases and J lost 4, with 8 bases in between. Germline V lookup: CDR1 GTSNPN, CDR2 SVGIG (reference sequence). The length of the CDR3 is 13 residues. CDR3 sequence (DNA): TGTGCCTGGAGTTACAGTAGCACCGGGGAGCTGTTTTTT. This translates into CAWSYSSTGELFF.

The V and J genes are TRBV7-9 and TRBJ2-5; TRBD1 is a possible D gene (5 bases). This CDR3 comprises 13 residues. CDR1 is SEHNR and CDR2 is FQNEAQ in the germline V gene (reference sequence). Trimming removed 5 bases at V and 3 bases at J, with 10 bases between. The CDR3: CASSLGVEETQYF. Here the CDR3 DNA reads TGTGCCAGCAGCCTAGGGGTGGAAGAGACCCAGTACTTC.

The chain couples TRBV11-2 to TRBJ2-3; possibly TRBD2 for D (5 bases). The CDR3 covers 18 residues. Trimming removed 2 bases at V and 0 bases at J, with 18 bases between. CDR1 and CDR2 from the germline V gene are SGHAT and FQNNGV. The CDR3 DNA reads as TGTGCCAGCAGCTTACTACCCGGGCGGGCAACTAGCACAGATACGCAGTATTTT. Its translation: CASSLLPGRATSTDTQYF.

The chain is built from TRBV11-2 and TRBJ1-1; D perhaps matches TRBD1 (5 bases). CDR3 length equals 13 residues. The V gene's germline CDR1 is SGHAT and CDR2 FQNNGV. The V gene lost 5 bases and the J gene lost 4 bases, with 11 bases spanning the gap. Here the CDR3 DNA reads TGTGCCAGCAGCCCTGGGAGGGGCACTGAAGCTTTCTTT. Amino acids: CASSPGRGTEAFF.

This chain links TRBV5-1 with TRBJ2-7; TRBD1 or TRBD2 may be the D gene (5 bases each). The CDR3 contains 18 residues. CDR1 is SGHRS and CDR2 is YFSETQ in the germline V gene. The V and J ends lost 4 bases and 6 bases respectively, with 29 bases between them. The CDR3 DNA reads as TGCGCCAGCAGCCTCCACCAACCCGCCCGGGGCGAAGGGACCGAGCAGTACTTC. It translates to CASSLHQPARGEGTEQYF.

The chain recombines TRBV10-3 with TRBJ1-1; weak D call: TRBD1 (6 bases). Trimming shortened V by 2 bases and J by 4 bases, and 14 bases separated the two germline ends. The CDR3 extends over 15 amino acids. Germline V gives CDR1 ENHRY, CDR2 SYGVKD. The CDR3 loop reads CAISEVGGGATEAFF. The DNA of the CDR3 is TGTGCCATCAGTGAGGTCGGAGGGGGTGCCACTGAAGCTTTCTTT.

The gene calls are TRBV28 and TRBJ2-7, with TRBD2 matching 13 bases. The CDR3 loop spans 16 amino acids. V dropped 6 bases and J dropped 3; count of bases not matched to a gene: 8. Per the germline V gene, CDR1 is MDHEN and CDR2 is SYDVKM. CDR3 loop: CASSRTSGGANYEQYF. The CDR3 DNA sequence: TGTGCCAGCAGCCGGACTAGCGGGGGAGCGAACTACGAGCAGTACTTC.

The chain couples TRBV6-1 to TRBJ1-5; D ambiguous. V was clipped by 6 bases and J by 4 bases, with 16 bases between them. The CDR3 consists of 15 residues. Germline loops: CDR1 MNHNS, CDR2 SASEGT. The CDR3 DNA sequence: TGTGCCAGCAGAGAGACCGTGCGGGGTAATCAGCCCCAGCATTTT. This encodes CASRETVRGNQPQHF.

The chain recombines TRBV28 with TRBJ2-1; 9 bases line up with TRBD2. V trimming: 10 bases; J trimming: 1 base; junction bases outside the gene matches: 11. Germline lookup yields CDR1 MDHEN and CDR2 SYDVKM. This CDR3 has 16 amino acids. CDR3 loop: CATKTSGAESYNEQFF. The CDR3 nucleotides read TGTGCCACCAAGACTAGCGGAGCGGAGTCCTACAATGAGCAGTTCTTC.